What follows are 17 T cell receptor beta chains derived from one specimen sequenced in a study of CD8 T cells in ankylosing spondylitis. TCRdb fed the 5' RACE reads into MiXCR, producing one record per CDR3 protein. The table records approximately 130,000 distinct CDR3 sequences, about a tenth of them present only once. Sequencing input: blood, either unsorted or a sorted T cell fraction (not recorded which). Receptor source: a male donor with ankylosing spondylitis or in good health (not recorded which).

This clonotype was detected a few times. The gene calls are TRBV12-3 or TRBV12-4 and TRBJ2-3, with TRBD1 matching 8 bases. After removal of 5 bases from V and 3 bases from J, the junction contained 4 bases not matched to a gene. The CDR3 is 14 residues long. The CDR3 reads CASSRQGLTDTQYF. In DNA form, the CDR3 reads TGTGCCAGCAGTCGACAGGGGCTAACAGATACGCAGTATTTT.

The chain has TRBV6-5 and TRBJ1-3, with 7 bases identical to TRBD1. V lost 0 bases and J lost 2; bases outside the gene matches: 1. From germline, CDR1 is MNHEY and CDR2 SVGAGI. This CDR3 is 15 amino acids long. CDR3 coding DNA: TGTGCCAGCAGTTACTCGAGGGGGCCTGGAAACACCATATATTTT. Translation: CASSYSRGPGNTIYF.

This chain's CDR3 is CASSAYLAITTDTQYF. The CDR3 nucleotides read TGTGCCAGCAGCGCCTACCTTGCGATTACGACAGATACGCAGTATTTT. The J gene is TRBJ2-3, the V gene TRBV5-5; D call uncertain. V lost 4 bases, J lost 3 bases, and 18 bases lay in between. Germline loops: CDR1 SGHKS, CDR2 YYEKEE (reference sequence). The CDR3 is made up of 16 amino acids.

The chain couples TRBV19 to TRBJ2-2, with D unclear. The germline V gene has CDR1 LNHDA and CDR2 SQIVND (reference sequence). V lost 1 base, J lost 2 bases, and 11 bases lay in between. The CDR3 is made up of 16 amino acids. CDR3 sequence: CASSIVLQINTGELFF. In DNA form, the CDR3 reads TGTGCCAGTAGTATAGTTTTGCAGATTAACACCGGGGAGCTGTTTTTT.

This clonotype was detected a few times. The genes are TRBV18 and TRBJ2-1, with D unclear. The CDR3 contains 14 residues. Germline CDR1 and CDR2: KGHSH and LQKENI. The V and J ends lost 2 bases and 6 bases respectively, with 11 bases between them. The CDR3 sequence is CASSPSYGTNEQFF. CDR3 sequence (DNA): TGTGCCAGCTCACCATCGTATGGAACCAATGAGCAGTTCTTC. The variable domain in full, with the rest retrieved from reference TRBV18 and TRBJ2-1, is NAGVMQNPRHLVRRRGQEARLRCSPMKGHSHVYWYRQLPEEGLKFMVYLQKENIIDESGMPKERFSAEFPKEGPSILRIQQVVRGDSAAYFCASSPSYGTNEQFFGPGTRLTVL.

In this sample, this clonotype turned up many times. This CDR3 reads CASSLVKYGMINEQFF. CDR3 DNA sequence: TGTGCCAGCAGCTTAGTTAAGTACGGGATGATCAATGAGCAGTTCTTC. The J gene is TRBJ2-1, the V gene TRBV7-6, with D possibly matching TRBD2 (5 bases). The germline V gene has CDR1 SGHVS and CDR2 FNYEAQ. The CDR3 has 16 residues. The germline V and J ends were trimmed by 1 base and 6 bases, with 16 bases remaining between them.

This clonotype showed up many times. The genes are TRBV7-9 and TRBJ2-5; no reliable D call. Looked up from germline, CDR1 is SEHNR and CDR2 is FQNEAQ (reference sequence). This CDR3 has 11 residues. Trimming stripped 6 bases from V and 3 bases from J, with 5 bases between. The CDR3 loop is CASRREETQYF. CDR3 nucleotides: TGTGCCAGCAGACGAGAAGAGACCCAGTACTTC.

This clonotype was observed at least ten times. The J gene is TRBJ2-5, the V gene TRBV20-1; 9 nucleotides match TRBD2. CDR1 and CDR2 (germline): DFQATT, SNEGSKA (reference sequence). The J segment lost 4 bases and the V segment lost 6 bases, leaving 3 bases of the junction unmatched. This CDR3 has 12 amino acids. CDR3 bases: TGCAGTGCCCGGACTAGCGTAGAGACCCAGTACTTC. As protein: CSARTSVETQYF.

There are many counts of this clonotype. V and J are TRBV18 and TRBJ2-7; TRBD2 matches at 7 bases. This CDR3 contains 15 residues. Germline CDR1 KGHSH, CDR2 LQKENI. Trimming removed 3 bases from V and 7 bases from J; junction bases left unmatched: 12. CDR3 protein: CASSPLGLTLGEQYF. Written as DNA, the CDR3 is TGTGCCAGCTCACCTTTGGGACTAACCCTGGGAGAGCAGTACTTC.

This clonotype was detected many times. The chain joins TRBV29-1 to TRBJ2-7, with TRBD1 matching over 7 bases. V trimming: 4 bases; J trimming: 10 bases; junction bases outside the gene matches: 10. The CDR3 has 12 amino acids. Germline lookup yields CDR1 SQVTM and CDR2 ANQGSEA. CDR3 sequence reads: CSVVSQGDTQYF. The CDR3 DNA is TGCAGCGTTGTGAGTCAGGGGGATACCCAGTACTTC.

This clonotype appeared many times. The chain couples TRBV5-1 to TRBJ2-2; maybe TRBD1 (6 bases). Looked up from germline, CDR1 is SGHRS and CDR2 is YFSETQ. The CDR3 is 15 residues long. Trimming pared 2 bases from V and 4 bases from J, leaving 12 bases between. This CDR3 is CASSFGQWSTGELFF. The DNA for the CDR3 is TGCGCCAGCAGCTTCGGACAGTGGAGCACCGGGGAGCTGTTTTTT.

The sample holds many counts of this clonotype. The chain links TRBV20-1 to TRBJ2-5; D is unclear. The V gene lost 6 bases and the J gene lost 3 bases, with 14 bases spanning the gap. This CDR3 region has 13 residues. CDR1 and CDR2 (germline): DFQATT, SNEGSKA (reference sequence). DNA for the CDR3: TGCAGTGCCCGACCAGCGAAAGAAGAGACCCAGTACTTC. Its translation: CSARPAKEETQYF.

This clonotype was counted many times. CDR3 nucleotide sequence: TGCAGCGTTGATTCCCCCACTAGACAAGAGACCCAGTACTTC. Translating it yields CSVDSPTRQETQYF. This chain links TRBV29-1 with TRBJ2-5, with D possibly being TRBD2 (5 bases). The CDR3 has 14 residues. The V gene's germline CDR1 is SQVTM and CDR2 ANQGSEA. V dropped 3 bases and J dropped 2 bases, with 13 bases sitting between them.

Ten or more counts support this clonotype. This CDR3 reads CSTAEGQGINQPQHF. CDR3 nucleotide sequence: TGCAGCACCGCAGAGGGACAAGGGATCAATCAGCCCCAGCATTTT. V is TRBV29-1 and J is TRBJ1-5; D is possibly TRBD1 (6 bases). The CDR3 is made up of 15 amino acids. Trimming pared 8 bases from V and 3 bases from J, leaving 20 bases between. Germline CDR1 is SQVTM and CDR2 is ANQGSEA.

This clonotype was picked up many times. CDR3 in DNA: TGCAGTGCAGGGGGTACAGGGTCCGATACGCAGTATTTT. Protein: CSAGGTGSDTQYF. The rearrangement links TRBV20-1 to TRBJ2-3; the D gene is possibly TRBD1 (6 bases). This CDR3 has 13 amino acids. Germline V lookup: CDR1 DFQATT, CDR2 SNEGSKA (reference sequence). V was trimmed by 6 bases and J by 6 bases, leaving 16 bases between them.

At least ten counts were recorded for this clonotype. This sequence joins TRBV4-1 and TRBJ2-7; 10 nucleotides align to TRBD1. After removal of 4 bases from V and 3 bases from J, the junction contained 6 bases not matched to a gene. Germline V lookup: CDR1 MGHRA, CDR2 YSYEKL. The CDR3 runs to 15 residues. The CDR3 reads CASSLGTGDYYEQYF. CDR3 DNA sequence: TGCGCCAGCAGCCTCGGGACAGGGGATTACTACGAGCAGTACTTC.

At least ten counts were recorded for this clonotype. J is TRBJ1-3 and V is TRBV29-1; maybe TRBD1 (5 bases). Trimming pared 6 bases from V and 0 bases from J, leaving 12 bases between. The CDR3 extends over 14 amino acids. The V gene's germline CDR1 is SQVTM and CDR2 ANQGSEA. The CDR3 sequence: CSVIQGASGNTIYF. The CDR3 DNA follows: TGCAGCGTCATTCAGGGAGCCTCTGGAAACACCATATATTTT.